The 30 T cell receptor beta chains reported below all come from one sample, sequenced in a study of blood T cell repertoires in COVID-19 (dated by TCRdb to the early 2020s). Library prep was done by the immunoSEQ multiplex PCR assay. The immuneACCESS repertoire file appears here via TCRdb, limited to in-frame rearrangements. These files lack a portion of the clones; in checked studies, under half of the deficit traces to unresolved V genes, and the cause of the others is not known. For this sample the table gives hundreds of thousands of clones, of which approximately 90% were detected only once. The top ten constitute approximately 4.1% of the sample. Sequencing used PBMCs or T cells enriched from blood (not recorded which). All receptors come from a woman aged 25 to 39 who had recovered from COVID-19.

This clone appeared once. In nucleotides, the CDR3 is TGTGCCAGCAGCGGAGCCCCGGGACAGGGGGCGGAAAAACTGTTTTTT. Its translation: CASSGAPGQGAEKLFF. The chain recombines TRBV5-5 with TRBJ1-4, with 12 bases aligning to TRBD1. Germline values: CDR1 SGHKS, CDR2 YYEKEE (reference sequence). The J segment lost 8 bases and the V segment lost 4 bases, leaving 9 bases of the junction unmatched. The CDR3 loop spans 16 amino acids.

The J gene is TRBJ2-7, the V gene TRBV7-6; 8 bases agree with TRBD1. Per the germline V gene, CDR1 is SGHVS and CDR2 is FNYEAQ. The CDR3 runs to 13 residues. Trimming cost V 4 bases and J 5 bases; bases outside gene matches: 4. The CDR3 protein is CASSSDRVNEQYF. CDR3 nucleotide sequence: TGTGCCAGCAGCTCGGACAGGGTAAACGAGCAGTACTTC.

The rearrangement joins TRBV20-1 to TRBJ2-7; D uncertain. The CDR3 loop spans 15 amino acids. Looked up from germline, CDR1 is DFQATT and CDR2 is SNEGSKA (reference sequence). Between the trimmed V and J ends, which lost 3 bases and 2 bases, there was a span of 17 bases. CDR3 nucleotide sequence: TGCAGTGCTAGTCTTCAACGGAGACCCCCCTACGAGCAGTACTTC. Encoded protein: CSASLQRRPPYEQYF.

The CDR3 region has the DNA TGCAGCGCCACTACGACAGGGGCGGACACTGAAGCTTTCTTT. Encoded protein: CSATTTGADTEAFF. V and J are TRBV29-1 and TRBJ1-1; TRBD1 matches at 8 bases. The CDR3 is 14 residues long. Looked up from germline, CDR1 is SQVTM and CDR2 is ANQGSEA. The V gene end was trimmed by 7 bases and the J gene end by 3 bases; junction bases not matched to a gene: 10.

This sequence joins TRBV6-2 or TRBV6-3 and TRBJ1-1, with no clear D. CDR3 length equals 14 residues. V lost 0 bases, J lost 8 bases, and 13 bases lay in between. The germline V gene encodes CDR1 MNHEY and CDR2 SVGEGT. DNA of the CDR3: TGTGCCAGCAGTTACTCGAGAATCGGGAAGGAAGCTTTCTTT. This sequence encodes CASSYSRIGKEAFF.

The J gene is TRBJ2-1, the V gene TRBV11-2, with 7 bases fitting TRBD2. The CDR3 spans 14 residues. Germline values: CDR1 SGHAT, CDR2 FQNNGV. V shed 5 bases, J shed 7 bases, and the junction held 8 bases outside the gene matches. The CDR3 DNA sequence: TGTGCCAGCAGCCCATTAGCGGGCGGGAATGAGCAGTTCTTC. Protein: CASSPLAGGNEQFF.

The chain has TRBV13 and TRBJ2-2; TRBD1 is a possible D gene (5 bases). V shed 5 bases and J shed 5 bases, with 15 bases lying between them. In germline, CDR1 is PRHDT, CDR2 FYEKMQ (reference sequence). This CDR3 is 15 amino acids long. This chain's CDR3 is CASSAQGSGTGELFF. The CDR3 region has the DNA TGTGCCAGCAGCGCCCAGGGCAGTGGAACCGGGGAGCTGTTTTTT.

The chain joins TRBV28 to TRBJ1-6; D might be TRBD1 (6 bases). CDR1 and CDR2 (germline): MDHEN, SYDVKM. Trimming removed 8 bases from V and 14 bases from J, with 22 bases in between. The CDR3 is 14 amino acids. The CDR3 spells CASGIYRREGALHF. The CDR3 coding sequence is TGTGCCAGCGGGATTTACAGGAGGGAGGGGGCCCTCCACTTT.

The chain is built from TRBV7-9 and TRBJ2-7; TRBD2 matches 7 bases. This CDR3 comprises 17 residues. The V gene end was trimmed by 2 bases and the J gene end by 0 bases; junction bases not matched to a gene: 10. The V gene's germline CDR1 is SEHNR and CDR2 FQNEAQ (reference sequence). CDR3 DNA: TGTGCCAGCAGCTTAAATCTTCTGGGGGGGAGCTCCTACGAGCAGTACTTC. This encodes CASSLNLLGGSSYEQYF.

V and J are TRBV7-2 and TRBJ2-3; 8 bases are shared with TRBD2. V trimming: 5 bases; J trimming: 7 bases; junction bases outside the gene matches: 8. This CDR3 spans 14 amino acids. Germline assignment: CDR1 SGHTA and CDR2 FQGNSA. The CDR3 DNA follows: TGTGCCAGCAGCCCGGGGGGGAGGAGGAATACGCAGTATTTT. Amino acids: CASSPGGRRNTQYF.

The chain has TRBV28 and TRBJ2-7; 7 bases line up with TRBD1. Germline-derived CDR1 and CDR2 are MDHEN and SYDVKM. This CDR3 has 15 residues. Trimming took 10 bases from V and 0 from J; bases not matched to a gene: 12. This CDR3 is CATIHRGWGSYEQYF. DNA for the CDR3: TGTGCCACCATTCACAGGGGATGGGGCTCCTACGAGCAGTACTTC.

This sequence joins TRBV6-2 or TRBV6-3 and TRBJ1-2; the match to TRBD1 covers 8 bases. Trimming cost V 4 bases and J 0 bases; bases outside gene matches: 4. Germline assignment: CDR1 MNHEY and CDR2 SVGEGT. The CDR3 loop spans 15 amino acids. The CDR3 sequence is CASSSTTGANYGYTF. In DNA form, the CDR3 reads TGTGCCAGCAGTTCGACGACAGGGGCTAACTATGGCTACACCTTC.

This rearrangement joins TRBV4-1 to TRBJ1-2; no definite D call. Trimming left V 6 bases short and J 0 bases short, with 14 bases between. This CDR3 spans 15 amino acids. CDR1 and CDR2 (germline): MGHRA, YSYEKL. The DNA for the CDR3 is TGCGCCAGCAGGACCAGACCGGAGCCTAACTATGGCTACACCTTC. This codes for CASRTRPEPNYGYTF.

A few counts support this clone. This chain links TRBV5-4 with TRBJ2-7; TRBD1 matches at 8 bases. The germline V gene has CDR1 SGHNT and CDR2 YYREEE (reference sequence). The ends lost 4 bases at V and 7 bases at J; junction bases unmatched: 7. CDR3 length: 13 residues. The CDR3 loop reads CASSTDRAGEQYF. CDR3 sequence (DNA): TGTGCCAGCAGCACGGACAGGGCGGGGGAGCAGTACTTC.

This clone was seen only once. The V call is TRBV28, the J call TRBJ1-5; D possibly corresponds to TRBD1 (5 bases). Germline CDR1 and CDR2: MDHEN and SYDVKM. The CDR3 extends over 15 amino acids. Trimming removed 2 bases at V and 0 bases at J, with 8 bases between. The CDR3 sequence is CASSLRTHSNQPQHF. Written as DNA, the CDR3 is TGTGCCAGCAGTTTAAGGACACATAGCAATCAGCCCCAGCATTTT. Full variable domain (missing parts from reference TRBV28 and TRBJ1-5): DVKVTQSSRYLVKRTGEKVFLECVQDMDHENMFWYRQDPGLGLRLIYFSYDVKMKEKGDIPEGYSVSREKKERFSLILESASTNQTSMYLCASSLRTHSNQPQHFGDGTRLSIL.

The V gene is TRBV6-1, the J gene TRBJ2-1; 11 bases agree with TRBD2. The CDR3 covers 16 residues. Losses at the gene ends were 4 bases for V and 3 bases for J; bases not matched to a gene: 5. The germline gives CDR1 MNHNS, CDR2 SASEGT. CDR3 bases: TGTGCCAGCAGTGTCAGCCTAGCGGGAGGCTACAATGAGCAGTTCTTC. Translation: CASSVSLAGGYNEQFF.

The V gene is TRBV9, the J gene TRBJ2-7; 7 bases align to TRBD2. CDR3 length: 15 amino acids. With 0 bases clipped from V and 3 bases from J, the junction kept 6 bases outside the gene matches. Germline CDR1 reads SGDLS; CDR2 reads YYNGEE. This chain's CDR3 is CASSVASGGIYEQYF. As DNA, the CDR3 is TGTGCCAGCAGCGTAGCTAGCGGAGGTATCTACGAGCAGTACTTC.

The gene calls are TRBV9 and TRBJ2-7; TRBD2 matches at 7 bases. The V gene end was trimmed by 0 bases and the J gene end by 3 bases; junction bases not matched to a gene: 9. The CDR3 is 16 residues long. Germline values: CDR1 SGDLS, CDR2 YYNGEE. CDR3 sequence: CASSVDGTSALYEQYF. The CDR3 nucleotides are TGTGCCAGCAGCGTAGATGGCACTAGCGCTCTCTACGAGCAGTACTTC.

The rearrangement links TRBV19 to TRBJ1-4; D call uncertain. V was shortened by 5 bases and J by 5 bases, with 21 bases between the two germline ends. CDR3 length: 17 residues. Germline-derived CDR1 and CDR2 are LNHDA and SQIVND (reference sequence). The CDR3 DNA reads TGTGCCAGTAGTGCCACCCCAGGCGGGAACCGAAATGAAAAACTGTTTTTT. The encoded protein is CASSATPGGNRNEKLFF. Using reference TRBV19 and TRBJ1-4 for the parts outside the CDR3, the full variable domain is DGGITQSPKYLFRKEGQNVTLSCEQNLNHDAMYWYRQDPGQGLRLIYYSQIVNDFQKGDIAEGYSVSREKKESFPLTVTSAQKNPTAFYLCASSATPGGNRNEKLFFGSGTQLSVL.

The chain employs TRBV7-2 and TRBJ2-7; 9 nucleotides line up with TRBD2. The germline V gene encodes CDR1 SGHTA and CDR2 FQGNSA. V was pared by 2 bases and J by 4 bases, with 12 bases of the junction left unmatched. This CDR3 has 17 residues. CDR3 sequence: CASSLRVSSGTTYEQYF. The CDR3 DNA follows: TGTGCCAGCAGCTTAAGGGTCTCTAGCGGGACGACGTACGAGCAGTACTTC.

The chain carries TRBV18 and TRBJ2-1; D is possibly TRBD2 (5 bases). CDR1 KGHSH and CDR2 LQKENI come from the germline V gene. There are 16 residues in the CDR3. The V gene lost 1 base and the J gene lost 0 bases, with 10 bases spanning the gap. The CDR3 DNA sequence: TGTGCCAGCTCACCACGGACTGATCTCTCCTACAATGAGCAGTTCTTC. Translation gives CASSPRTDLSYNEQFF. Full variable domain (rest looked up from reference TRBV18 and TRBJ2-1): NAGVMQNPRHLVRRRGQEARLRCSPMKGHSHVYWYRQLPEEGLKFMVYLQKENIIDESGMPKERFSAEFPKEGPSILRIQQVVRGDSAAYFCASSPRTDLSYNEQFFGPGTRLTVL.

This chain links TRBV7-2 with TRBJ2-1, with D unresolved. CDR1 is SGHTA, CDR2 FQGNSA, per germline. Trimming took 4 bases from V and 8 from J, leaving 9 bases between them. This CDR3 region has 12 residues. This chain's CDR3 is CASSSYFDEQFF. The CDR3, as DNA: TGTGCCAGCAGCTCTTACTTCGATGAGCAGTTCTTC.

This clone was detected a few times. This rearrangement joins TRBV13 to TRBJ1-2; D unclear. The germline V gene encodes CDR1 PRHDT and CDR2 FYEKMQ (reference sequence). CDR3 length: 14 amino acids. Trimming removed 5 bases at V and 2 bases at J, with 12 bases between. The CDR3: CASSQAGGNYGYTF. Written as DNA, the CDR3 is TGTGCCAGCAGCCAAGCGGGTGGGAACTATGGCTACACCTTC.

The chain's CDR3 is CASSPGTGTINQPQHF. The DNA of the CDR3 is TGTGCCAGCAGCCCCGGGACAGGGACCATAAATCAGCCCCAGCATTTT. This chain uses TRBV6-6 with TRBJ1-5; 9 nucleotides align to TRBD1. Germline V gives CDR1 MNHNY, CDR2 SVGAGI (reference sequence). The CDR3 consists of 16 residues. The V gene end was trimmed by 6 bases and the J gene end by 4 bases; junction bases not matched to a gene: 10.

CDR3 sequence (DNA): TGTGCCATCAGTGATGCAGGGTACCAGTACTTC. Amino acids: CAISDAGYQYF. J is TRBJ2-5 and V is TRBV10-3; a weak D match, TRBD1 (5 bases). The CDR3 loop spans 11 amino acids. The germline gives CDR1 ENHRY, CDR2 SYGVKD. The V end was cut by 3 bases, the J end by 10 bases, with 9 bases between.

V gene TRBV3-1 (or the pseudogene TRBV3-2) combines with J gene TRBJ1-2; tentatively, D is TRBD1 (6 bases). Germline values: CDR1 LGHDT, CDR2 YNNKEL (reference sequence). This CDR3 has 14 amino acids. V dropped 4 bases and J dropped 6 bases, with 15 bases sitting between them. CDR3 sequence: CASSRAQGRDGYTF. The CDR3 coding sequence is TGTGCCAGCAGCCGTGCACAGGGAAGAGATGGCTACACCTTC.

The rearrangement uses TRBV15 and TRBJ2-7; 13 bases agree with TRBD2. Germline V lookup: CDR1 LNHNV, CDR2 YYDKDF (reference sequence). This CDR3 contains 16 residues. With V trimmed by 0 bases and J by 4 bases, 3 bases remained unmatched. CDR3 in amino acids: CATSRDRTSGSYEQYF. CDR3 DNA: TGTGCCACCAGCAGAGATCGGACTAGCGGGAGTTACGAGCAGTACTTC.

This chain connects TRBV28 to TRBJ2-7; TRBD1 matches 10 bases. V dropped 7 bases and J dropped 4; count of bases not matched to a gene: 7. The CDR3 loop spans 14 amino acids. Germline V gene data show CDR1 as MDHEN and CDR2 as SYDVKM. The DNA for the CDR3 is TGTGCCAGCACCCCACCGGGACAGGGGTACGAGCAGTACTTC. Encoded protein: CASTPPGQGYEQYF.

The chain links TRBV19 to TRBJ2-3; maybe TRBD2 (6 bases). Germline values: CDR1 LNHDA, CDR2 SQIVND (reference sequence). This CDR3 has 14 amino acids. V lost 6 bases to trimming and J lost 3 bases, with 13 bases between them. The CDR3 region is CASRSGGATDTQYF. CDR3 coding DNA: TGTGCCAGTAGAAGCGGCGGGGCGACAGATACGCAGTATTTT.

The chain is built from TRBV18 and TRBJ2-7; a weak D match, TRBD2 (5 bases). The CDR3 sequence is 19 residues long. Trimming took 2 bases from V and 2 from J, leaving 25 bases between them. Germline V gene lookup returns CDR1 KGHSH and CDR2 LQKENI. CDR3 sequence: CASSPEGPLGLGSPYEQYF. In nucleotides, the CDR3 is TGTGCCAGCTCACCAGAAGGACCCCTAGGTCTTGGGAGCCCCTACGAGCAGTACTTC.